The source of this TCR beta chain is a study of blood T cell repertoires in COVID-19. Germline CDR1 and CDR2: MDHEN and SYDVKM. The CDR3 length is 15 residues. V shed 5 bases and J shed 6 bases, with 19 bases lying between them. The study counted Cohort 3 donors as recovered given two negative PCRs, clearance, or symptom resolution. Sequencing used immunoSEQ multiplex PCR; TCRdb keeps in-frame clones, though not all of them. The table lists about 330,000 clones, 92% of them singletons. The origin of this receptor is a young woman who had recovered from COVID-19. The V call is TRBV28, the J call TRBJ1-2, with D possibly TRBD1 on 5 matching bases. Input material: PBMCs or T cells enriched from blood (not recorded which). CDR3 DNA sequence: TGTGCCAGCAGTCCCCCGGGACTTACCGTCCATGGCTACACCTTC. This translates into CASSPPGLTVHGYTF.